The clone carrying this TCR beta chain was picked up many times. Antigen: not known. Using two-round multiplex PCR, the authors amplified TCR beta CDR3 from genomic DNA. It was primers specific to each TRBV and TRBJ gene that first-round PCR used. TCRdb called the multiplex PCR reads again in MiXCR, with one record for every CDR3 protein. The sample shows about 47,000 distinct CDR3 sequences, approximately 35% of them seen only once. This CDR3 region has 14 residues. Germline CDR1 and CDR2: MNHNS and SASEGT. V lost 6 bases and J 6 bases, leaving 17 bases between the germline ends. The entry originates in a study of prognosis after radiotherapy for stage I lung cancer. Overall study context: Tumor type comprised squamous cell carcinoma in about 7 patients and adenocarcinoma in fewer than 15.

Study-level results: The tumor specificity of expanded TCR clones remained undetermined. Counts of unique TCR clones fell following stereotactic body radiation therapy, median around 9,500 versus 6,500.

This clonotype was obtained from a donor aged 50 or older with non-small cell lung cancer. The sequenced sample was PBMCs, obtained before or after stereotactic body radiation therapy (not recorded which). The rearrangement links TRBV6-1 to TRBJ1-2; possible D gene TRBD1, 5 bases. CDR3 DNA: TGTGCCAGCAGGATTTCCGGGGCCGCCGATGGCTACACCTTC. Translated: CASRISGAADGYTF.